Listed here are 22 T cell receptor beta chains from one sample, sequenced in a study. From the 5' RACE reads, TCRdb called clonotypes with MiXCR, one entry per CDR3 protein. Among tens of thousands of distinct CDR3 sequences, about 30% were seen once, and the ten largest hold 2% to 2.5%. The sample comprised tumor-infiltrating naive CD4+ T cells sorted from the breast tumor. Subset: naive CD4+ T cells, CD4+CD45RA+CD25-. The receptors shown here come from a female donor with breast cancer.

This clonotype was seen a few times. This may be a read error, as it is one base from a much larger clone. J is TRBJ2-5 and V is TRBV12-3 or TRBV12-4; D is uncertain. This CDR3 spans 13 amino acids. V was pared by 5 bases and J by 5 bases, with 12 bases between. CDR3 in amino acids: CASSPHMTETQYF. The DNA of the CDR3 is TGTGCCAGCAGTCCACATATGACCGAGACCCAGTACTTC.

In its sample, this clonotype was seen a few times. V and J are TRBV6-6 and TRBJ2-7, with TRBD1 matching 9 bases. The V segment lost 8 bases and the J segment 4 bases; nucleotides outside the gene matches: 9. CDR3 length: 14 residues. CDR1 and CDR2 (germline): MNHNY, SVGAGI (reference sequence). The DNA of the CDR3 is TGTGCCAGCGGTGGACAGGGGAATAGGTACGAGCAGTACTTC. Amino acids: CASGGQGNRYEQYF.

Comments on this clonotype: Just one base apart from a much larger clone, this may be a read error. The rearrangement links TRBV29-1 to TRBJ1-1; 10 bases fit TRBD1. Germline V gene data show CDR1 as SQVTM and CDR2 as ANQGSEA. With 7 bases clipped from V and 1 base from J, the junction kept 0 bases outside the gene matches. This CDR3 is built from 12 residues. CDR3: CSGTGGNTEAFF. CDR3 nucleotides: TGCAGCGGGACAGGGGGGAACACTGAAGCTTTCTTT.

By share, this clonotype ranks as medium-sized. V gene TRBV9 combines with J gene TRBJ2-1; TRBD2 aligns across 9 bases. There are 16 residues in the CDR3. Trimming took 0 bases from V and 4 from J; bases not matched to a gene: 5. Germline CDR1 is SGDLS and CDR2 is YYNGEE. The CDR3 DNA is TGTGCCAGCAGCGTAGAGGGGCTAGCGGGATACAATGAGCAGTTCTTC. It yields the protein CASSVEGLAGYNEQFF.

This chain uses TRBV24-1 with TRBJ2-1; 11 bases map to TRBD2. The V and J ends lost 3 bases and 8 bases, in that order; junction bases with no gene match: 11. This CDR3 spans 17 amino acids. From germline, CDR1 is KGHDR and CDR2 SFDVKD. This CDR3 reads CATSDPITSGRVYEQFF. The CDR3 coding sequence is TGTGCCACCAGTGATCCGATTACTAGCGGGAGAGTCTATGAGCAGTTCTTC.

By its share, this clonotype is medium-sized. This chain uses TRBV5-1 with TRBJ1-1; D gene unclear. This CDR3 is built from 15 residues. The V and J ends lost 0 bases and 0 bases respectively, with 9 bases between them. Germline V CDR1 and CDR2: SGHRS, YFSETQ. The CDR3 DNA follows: TGCGCCAGCAGCTTGGCCTTTGGGATGAACACTGAAGCTTTCTTT. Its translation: CASSLAFGMNTEAFF.

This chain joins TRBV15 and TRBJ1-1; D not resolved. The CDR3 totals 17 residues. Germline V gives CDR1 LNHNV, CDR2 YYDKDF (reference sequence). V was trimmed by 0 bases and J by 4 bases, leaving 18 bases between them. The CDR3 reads CATSRDQPYTGITEAFF. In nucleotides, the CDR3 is TGTGCCACCAGCAGAGATCAACCCTATACGGGTATCACTGAAGCTTTCTTT.

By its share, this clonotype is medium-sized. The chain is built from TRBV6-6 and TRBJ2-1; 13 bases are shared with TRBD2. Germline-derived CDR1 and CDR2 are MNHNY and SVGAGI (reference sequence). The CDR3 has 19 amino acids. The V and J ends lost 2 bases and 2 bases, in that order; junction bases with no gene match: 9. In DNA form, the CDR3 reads TGTGCCAGCAGTTACGGACTAGCGGGAGAGATTCTTCCCTACAATGAGCAGTTCTTC. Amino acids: CASSYGLAGEILPYNEQFF.

The CDR3 sequence is CATSDPGTSGMREQFF. The CDR3 DNA reads as TGTGCCACCAGTGACCCTGGGACTAGCGGGATGCGGGAGCAGTTCTTC. The V gene is TRBV24-1, the J gene TRBJ2-1; 13 nucleotides line up with TRBD2. The CDR3 loop spans 16 amino acids. J lost 10 bases, V lost 4 bases, and 9 bases had no gene match. The V gene's germline CDR1 is KGHDR and CDR2 SFDVKD.

CDR3 nucleotides: TGTGCCAGCAGCCTAGCGGGAGCAGATACGCAGTATTTT. It is translated as CASSLAGADTQYF. The gene calls are TRBV6-6 and TRBJ2-3; 10 positions match TRBD2. There are 13 residues in the CDR3. V was clipped by 6 bases and J by 4 bases; unmatched bases: 1. The germline CDR1 and CDR2 sequences are MNHNY and SVGAGI (reference sequence).

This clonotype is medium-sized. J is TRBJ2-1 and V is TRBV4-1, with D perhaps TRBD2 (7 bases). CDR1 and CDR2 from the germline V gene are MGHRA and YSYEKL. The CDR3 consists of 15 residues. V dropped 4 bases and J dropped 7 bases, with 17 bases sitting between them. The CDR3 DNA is TGCGCCAGCAGCCGGGGGGGGCCTAGCGCGAATGAGCAGTTCTTC. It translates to CASSRGGPSANEQFF.

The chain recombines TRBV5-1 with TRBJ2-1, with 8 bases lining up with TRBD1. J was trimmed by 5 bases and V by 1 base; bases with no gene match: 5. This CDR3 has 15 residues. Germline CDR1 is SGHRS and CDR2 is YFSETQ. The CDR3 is CASSLQQGAHNEQFF. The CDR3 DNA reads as TGCGCCAGCAGCTTGCAGCAGGGGGCCCACAATGAGCAGTTCTTC.

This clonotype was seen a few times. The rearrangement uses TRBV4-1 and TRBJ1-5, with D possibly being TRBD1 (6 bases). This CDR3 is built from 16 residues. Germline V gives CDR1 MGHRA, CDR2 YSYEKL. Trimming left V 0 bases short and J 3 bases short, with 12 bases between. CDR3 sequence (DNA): TGCGCCAGCAGCCAAGAGGGGGGCAGGGACAATCAGCCCCAGCATTTT. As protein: CASSQEGGRDNQPQHF.

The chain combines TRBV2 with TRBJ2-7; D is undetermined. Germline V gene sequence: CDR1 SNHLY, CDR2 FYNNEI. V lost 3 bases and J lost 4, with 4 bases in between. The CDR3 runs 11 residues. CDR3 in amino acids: CASSDGYEQYF. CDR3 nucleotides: TGTGCCAGCAGTGACGGGTACGAGCAGTACTTC.

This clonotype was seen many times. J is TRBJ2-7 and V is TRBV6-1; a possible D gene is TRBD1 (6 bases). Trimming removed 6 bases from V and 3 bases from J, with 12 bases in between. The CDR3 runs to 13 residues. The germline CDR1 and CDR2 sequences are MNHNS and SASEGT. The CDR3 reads CASRERGFYEQYF. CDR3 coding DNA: TGTGCCAGCAGAGAAAGGGGGTTCTACGAGCAGTACTTC.

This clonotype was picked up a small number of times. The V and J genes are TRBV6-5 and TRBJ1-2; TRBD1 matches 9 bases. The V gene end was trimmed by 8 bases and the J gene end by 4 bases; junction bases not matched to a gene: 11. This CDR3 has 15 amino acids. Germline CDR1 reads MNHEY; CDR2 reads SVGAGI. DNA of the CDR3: TGTGCCAGCCACTCTCCGGGACAGGGTGGCTATGGCTACACCTTC. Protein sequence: CASHSPGQGGYGYTF.

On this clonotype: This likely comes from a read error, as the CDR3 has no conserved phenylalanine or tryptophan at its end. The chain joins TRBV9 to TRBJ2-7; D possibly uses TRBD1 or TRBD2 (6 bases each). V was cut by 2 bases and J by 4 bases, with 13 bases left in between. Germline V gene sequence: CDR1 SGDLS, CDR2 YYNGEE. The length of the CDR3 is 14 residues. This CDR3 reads CASSVTGGGYEQYL. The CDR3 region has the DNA TGTGCCAGCAGCGTGACAGGTGGAGGGTACGAGCAGTACCTC.

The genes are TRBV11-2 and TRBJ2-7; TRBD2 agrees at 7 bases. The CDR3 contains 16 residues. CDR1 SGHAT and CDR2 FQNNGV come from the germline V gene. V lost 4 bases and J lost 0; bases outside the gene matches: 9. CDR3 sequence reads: CASSYNRDYGSYEQYF. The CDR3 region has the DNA TGTGCCAGCAGCTACAACCGGGACTACGGCTCCTACGAGCAGTACTTC.

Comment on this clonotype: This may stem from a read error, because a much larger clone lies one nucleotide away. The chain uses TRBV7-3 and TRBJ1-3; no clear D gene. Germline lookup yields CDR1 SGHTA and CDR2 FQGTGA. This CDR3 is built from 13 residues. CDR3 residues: CVSSSYRGNTIYF. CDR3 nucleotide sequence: TGTGTCAGCAGCTCCTATAGGGGAAACACCATATATTTT.

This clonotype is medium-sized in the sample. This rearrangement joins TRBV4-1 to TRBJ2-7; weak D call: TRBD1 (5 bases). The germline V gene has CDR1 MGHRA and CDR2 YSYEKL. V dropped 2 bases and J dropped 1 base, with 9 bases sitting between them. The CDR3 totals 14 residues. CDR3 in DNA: TGCGCCAGCAGCCAACCCAAGGGGTCCTACGAGCAGTACTTC. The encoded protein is CASSQPKGSYEQYF.

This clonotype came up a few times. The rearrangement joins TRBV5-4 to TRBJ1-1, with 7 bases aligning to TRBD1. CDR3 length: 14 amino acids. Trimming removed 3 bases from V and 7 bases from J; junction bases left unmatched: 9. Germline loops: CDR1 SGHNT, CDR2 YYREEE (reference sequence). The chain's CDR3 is CASSWGRGTNEAFF. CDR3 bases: TGTGCCAGCAGCTGGGGCAGGGGGACTAATGAAGCTTTCTTT.

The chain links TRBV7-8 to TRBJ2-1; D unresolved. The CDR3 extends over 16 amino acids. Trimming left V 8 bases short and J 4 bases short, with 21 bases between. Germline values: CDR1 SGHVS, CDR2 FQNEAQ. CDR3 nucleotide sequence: TGTGCCAGCGGCCCTGAAAGGAGCGTAGTTTACAATGAGCAGTTCTTC. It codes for CASGPERSVVYNEQFF.